Below, 30 T cell receptor beta chains from the same sample are listed, as sequenced in a study of blood T cell repertoires in COVID-19. Profiling relied on immunoSEQ multiplex PCR, and the TCRdb table lists in-frame clones only, not all of them. The sample includes around 300,000 clones, around 87% of them seen just once. Sequenced input: PBMCs or T cells enriched from blood (not recorded which). The receptors come from a woman aged 25 to 39 who had recovered from COVID-19.

The chain links TRBV18 to TRBJ1-4; D may be TRBD1 (6 bases). CDR3 length: 14 residues. Trimming stripped 4 bases from V and 2 bases from J, with 8 bases between. Germline V gene data show CDR1 as KGHSH and CDR2 as LQKENI. The DNA for the CDR3 is TGTGCCAGCTCACTCCAGGGGACTAATGAAAAACTGTTTTTT. As protein: CASSLQGTNEKLFF.

V is TRBV4-3 and J is TRBJ1-2; D is unresolved. CDR1 and CDR2 from the germline V gene are LGHNA and YSLEER. V was pared by 4 bases and J by 0 bases, with 9 bases between. The CDR3 has 14 residues. The chain's CDR3 is CASSRAGTNYGYTF. The DNA for the CDR3 is TGCGCCAGCAGCCGAGCCGGGACTAACTATGGCTACACCTTC.

The rearrangement links TRBV6-2 or TRBV6-3 to TRBJ2-1; D uncertain. V lost 8 bases and J lost 0, with 11 bases in between. This CDR3 is 14 amino acids long. The germline V gene encodes CDR1 MNHEY and CDR2 SVGEGT. Written as DNA, the CDR3 is TGTGCCAGCCGCCTAAGCGACTCCTACAATGAGCAGTTCTTC. Amino acid sequence: CASRLSDSYNEQFF.

In DNA form, the CDR3 reads TGTGCCAGCAGTGATTTGAACTTTAGGGGTTACGAGCAGTACTTC. Translated, it gives CASSDLNFRGYEQYF. J is TRBJ2-7 and V is TRBV2; TRBD1 might be the D (5 bases). CDR3 size: 15 residues. V lost 3 bases and J 4 bases, leaving 16 bases between the germline ends. In germline, CDR1 is SNHLY, CDR2 FYNNEI.

The chain joins TRBV2 to TRBJ2-2, with D possibly matching TRBD1 (7 bases). Germline values: CDR1 SNHLY, CDR2 FYNNEI. The CDR3 runs 16 residues. With 5 bases removed from V and 3 bases from J, the gap between germline ends came to 16 bases. The CDR3 nucleotides are TGTGCCAGCAGTACGGACAGGAGGGTGTACACCGGGGAGCTGTTTTTT. It codes for CASSTDRRVYTGELFF.

This chain uses TRBV28 with TRBJ1-2; D ambiguous. Trimming pared 7 bases from V and 4 bases from J, leaving 16 bases between. The CDR3 contains 14 residues. The germline CDR1 and CDR2 sequences are MDHEN and SYDVKM. The CDR3 region has the DNA TGTGCCAGCAAGTTCCAAAGAAGCGGCTATGGCTACACCTTC. Its translation: CASKFQRSGYGYTF.

The genes are TRBV10-2 and TRBJ2-1, with 7 bases lining up with TRBD2. The trim removed 5 bases at V and 4 bases at J, leaving 8 bases unmatched. This CDR3 has 15 amino acids. Germline-derived CDR1 and CDR2 are WSHSY and SAAADI. This CDR3 reads CASSMTSPEYNEQFF. The CDR3 region has the DNA TGCGCCAGCAGTATGACTAGCCCTGAATACAATGAGCAGTTCTTC.

The chain links TRBV5-1 to TRBJ2-3; TRBD2 is a possible D gene (6 bases). This CDR3 is 16 amino acids long. CDR1 is SGHRS, CDR2 YFSETQ, per germline. V was shortened by 0 bases and J by 0 bases, with 11 bases between the two germline ends. The CDR3 spells CASSLAGDPSTDTQYF. For the CDR3, the DNA is TGCGCCAGCAGCTTGGCGGGGGACCCTAGCACAGATACGCAGTATTTT.

The chain couples TRBV20-1 to TRBJ1-3, with D perhaps matching TRBD1 (5 bases). Looked up from germline, CDR1 is DFQATT and CDR2 is SNEGSKA (reference sequence). V was trimmed by 3 bases and J by 4 bases, leaving 10 bases between them. This CDR3 is 13 amino acids long. CDR3 coding DNA: TGCAGTGCTAGTGAAGGGGTCGGAAACACCATATATTTT. This codes for CSASEGVGNTIYF.

As DNA, the CDR3 is TGTGCCAGCCATCAAACAGGAACTGGCTACACCTTC. Translation gives CASHQTGTGYTF. The rearrangement uses TRBV12-3 or TRBV12-4 and TRBJ1-2, with D possibly TRBD1 on 5 matching bases. Trimming stripped 8 bases from V and 7 bases from J, with 14 bases between. The CDR3 contains 12 residues.

This chain joins TRBV14 and TRBJ2-5; maybe TRBD1 (6 bases). The CDR3 runs to 16 residues. Germline CDR1 SGHDN, CDR2 FVKESK. Trimming cost V 0 bases and J 2 bases, with 13 bases left between them. The chain's CDR3 is CASSQEQGTLQETQYF. The CDR3 DNA sequence: TGTGCCAGCAGCCAAGAGCAGGGGACACTACAAGAGACCCAGTACTTC.

The V call is TRBV10-2, the J call TRBJ2-7; D unresolved. The CDR3 consists of 11 residues. The V end was cut by 6 bases, the J end by 4 bases, with 7 bases between. The germline V gene has CDR1 WSHSY and CDR2 SAAADI. CDR3: CASSQIYEQYF. The CDR3 DNA reads as TGCGCCAGCAGCCAGATTTACGAGCAGTACTTC.

This clone was observed a few times. Distinct nucleotide sequences in the sample also encode this CDR3. The rearrangement uses TRBV5-1 and TRBJ1-1; D is unclear. CDR1 and CDR2 from the germline V gene are SGHRS and YFSETQ. The V end was cut by 3 bases, the J end by 1 base, with 7 bases between. The CDR3 loop spans 13 amino acids. CDR3 protein: CASSSTANTEAFF. The CDR3 region has the DNA TGCGCCAGCAGCTCCACAGCGAACACTGAAGCTTTCTTT.

This clone was recorded once. This chain joins TRBV3-1 (or the pseudogene TRBV3-2) and TRBJ1-3, with TRBD1 as a possible D gene (5 bases). V was trimmed by 1 base and J by 7 bases, leaving 14 bases between them. Germline CDR1 LGHDT, CDR2 YNNKEL (reference sequence). The CDR3 extends over 15 amino acids. CDR3 sequence reads: CASSQGRQGSNTIYF. The CDR3 region has the DNA TGTGCCAGCAGCCAAGGGCGCCAGGGATCGAACACCATATATTTT.

V gene TRBV11-2 combines with J gene TRBJ1-1; D is ambiguous. This CDR3 has 15 amino acids. Germline V gene sequence: CDR1 SGHAT, CDR2 FQNNGV. Trimming removed 4 bases at V and 5 bases at J, with 17 bases between. CDR3 loop: CASSSLWARYTEAFF. DNA of the CDR3: TGTGCCAGCAGCTCGCTATGGGCCCGCTATACTGAAGCTTTCTTT.

There are a few counts of this clone. The V call is TRBV5-4, the J call TRBJ1-3; D might be TRBD1 (5 bases). V lost 6 bases, J lost 8 bases, and 24 bases lay in between. Germline V gives CDR1 SGHNT, CDR2 YYREEE (reference sequence). This CDR3 contains 16 residues. In DNA form, the CDR3 reads TGTGCCAGCAAGGGGCCTTCGAGGGACTCCGGGGACACCATATATTTT. Translated, it gives CASKGPSRDSGDTIYF.

The V and J genes are TRBV9 and TRBJ1-3; TRBD1 might be the D (5 bases). This CDR3 region has 16 residues. V lost 1 base to trimming and J lost 4 bases, with 15 bases between them. Germline CDR1 reads SGDLS; CDR2 reads YYNGEE. Here the CDR3 DNA reads TGTGCCAGCAGCGTAACGGAGGGGCGGGGAGGAAACACCATATATTTT. As protein: CASSVTEGRGGNTIYF.

This clone occurred a few times. The V call is TRBV19, the J call TRBJ1-4; D ambiguous. Germline V gives CDR1 LNHDA, CDR2 SQIVND (reference sequence). The CDR3 is made up of 13 amino acids. The V and J ends lost 3 bases and 5 bases respectively, with 7 bases between them. CDR3 bases: TGTGCCAGTAGTATCTTCCCCAATGAAAAACTGTTTTTT. Translation: CASSIFPNEKLFF.

This clone was counted once. The gene calls are TRBV7-9 and TRBJ1-5; D remains ambiguous. Trimming removed 4 bases at V and 0 bases at J, with 7 bases between. CDR3 size: 14 residues. The germline CDR1 and CDR2 sequences are SEHNR and FQNEAQ (reference sequence). CDR3 region: CASSSGGSNQPQHF. The CDR3 bases are TGTGCCAGCAGCTCCGGCGGTAGCAATCAGCCCCAGCATTTT.

The chain has TRBV4-2 and TRBJ2-5; 9 nucleotides agree with TRBD2. Germline V gene data show CDR1 as LGHNA and CDR2 as YNFKEQ. V shed 1 base, J shed 1 base, and the junction held 4 bases outside the gene matches. The CDR3 runs 16 residues. CDR3: CASSQAKRGVQETQYF. The DNA of the CDR3 is TGTGCCAGCAGCCAAGCGAAGCGGGGGGTCCAAGAGACCCAGTACTTC.

The genes are TRBV2 and TRBJ1-2; D ambiguous. With 5 bases removed from V and 5 bases from J, the gap between germline ends came to 9 bases. Per the germline V gene, CDR1 is SNHLY and CDR2 is FYNNEI. CDR3 length: 12 amino acids. Written as DNA, the CDR3 is TGTGCCAGCAGTCCCACAAGATATGGCTACACCTTC. Its translation: CASSPTRYGYTF.

As concerns this clone: Within the sample, other DNA sequences also encode this same CDR3. This chain links TRBV18 with TRBJ1-5; 8 bases match TRBD1. The CDR3 covers 16 residues. Germline-derived CDR1 and CDR2 are KGHSH and LQKENI. J lost 0 bases, V lost 3 bases, and 4 bases had no gene match. CDR3 sequence (DNA): TGTGCCAGCTCACCGCAGGGGGCTGGTAGCAATCAGCCCCAGCATTTT. Translated: CASSPQGAGSNQPQHF.

The chain is built from TRBV7-9 and TRBJ1-2; weak D call: TRBD1 (6 bases). This CDR3 spans 16 amino acids. V dropped 3 bases and J dropped 0 bases, with 14 bases sitting between them. Germline CDR1 and CDR2: SEHNR and FQNEAQ (reference sequence). The CDR3 is CASSLGAGWSNYGYTF. The CDR3, as DNA: TGTGCCAGCAGCTTGGGGGCCGGGTGGTCTAACTATGGCTACACCTTC.

The J gene is TRBJ1-2, the V gene TRBV11-2; D is ambiguous. V lost 8 bases to trimming and J lost 4 bases, with 8 bases between them. Germline loops: CDR1 SGHAT, CDR2 FQNNGV. There are 11 residues in the CDR3. The CDR3: CASSTGYGYTF. CDR3 in DNA: TGTGCCAGCTCCACCGGCTATGGCTACACCTTC.

The chain links TRBV19 to TRBJ1-5; 10 nucleotides align to TRBD1. The CDR3 sequence is 14 residues long. V trimming: 7 bases; J trimming: 11 bases; junction bases outside the gene matches: 11. Germline V gene data show CDR1 as LNHDA and CDR2 as SQIVND (reference sequence). CDR3 protein: CASKVDRGTGAQHF. CDR3 DNA sequence: TGTGCCAGTAAAGTGGACAGGGGGACTGGAGCCCAGCATTTT.

The J gene is TRBJ2-3, the V gene TRBV7-2; D is undetermined. The CDR3 extends over 13 amino acids. Between the trimmed V and J ends, which lost 6 bases and 4 bases, there was a span of 11 bases. CDR1 is SGHTA, CDR2 FQGNSA, per germline. This chain's CDR3 is CASSLRAADTQYF. CDR3 bases: TGTGCCAGCAGTCTACGAGCCGCAGATACGCAGTATTTT.

The chain recombines TRBV20-1 with TRBJ2-5; no reliable D call. Trimming took off 6 bases at V and 5 bases at J, with 10 bases between the two ends. Germline V gene sequence: CDR1 DFQATT, CDR2 SNEGSKA (reference sequence). This CDR3 has 11 amino acids. CDR3 loop: CSATRRETQYF. CDR3 sequence (DNA): TGCAGTGCCACCCGCCGGGAGACCCAGTACTTC.

This chain uses TRBV27 with TRBJ1-3; 7 nucleotides agree with TRBD1. The ends lost 6 bases at V and 4 bases at J; junction bases unmatched: 9. The CDR3 loop spans 15 amino acids. Looked up from germline, CDR1 is MNHEY and CDR2 is SMNVEV (reference sequence). The DNA for the CDR3 is TGTGCCAGCAGATCAGGGGGAGAAGGGGGAAACACCATATATTTT. Encoded protein: CASRSGGEGGNTIYF.

This chain links TRBV5-6 with TRBJ1-6; D gene uncertain. CDR1 and CDR2 (germline): SGHDT, YYEEEE. The V gene lost 4 bases and the J gene lost 8 bases, with 13 bases spanning the gap. CDR3 length: 14 residues. CDR3 DNA sequence: TGTGCCAGCAGCCCGGGGAGGGCCTATTCACCCCTCCACTTT. Protein product: CASSPGRAYSPLHF.

The CDR3 DNA reads TGTGCCAGCAGCCAAGCGGACAGGGGTCAGCCCCAGCATTTT. Its translation is CASSQADRGQPQHF. The V gene is TRBV3-1 (or the pseudogene TRBV3-2), the J gene TRBJ1-5; 9 bases map to TRBD1. This CDR3 spans 14 amino acids. J was trimmed by 6 bases and V by 1 base; bases with no gene match: 1. Per germline, CDR1 LGHDT and CDR2 YNNKEL (reference sequence).